Included here is one TCR beta chain sequence, with context. This specimen comes from a study of control samples from healthy donors and cancer patients. The CDR3 totals 20 residues. Germline V gene lookup returns CDR1 GTSNPN and CDR2 SVGIG (reference sequence). V was trimmed by 0 bases and J by 0 bases, leaving 23 bases between them. TCRdb's table, derived via immunoSEQ multiplex PCR, lists solely in-frame clones and lacks some. The sample consists of over 110,000 clones, 80% to 95% of them appearing once. The TCR sequence derives from a man younger than 45 in good health. V gene TRBV30 combines with J gene TRBJ2-2, with D possibly matching TRBD1 (7 bases). Sample: blood. The CDR3 DNA reads as TGTGCCTGGAGTGTACTTCTCGGCGGCGGCGGGACAGCGAACACCGGGGAGCTGTTTTTT. Translated: CAWSVLLGGGGTANTGELFF.